Here is one T cell receptor beta chain with its context. This sample is drawn from a study of blood T cell repertoires in COVID-19. Across the whole study: Specimens from acute and convalescent COVID-19 originated in the United States, Italy and Spain. In each case, the material was cDNA or gDNA derived from T cells, B-cell-depleted T cells, or PBMCs.

The protocol was immunoSEQ multiplex PCR, while the TCRdb copy is restricted to in-frame clones and leaves out a portion. Here the sample spans over 150,000 clones, 65% to 85% being singletons. Sequencing used peripheral blood. The TCR comes from an elderly woman with acute or convalescent COVID-19.

The CDR3 region has the DNA TGTGCCACCCCCCGGGGACTAGCGGGCACCGGGGAGCTGTTTTTT. It specifies CATPRGLAGTGELFF. This chain joins TRBV19 and TRBJ2-2; 12 nucleotides line up with TRBD2. Trimming cost V 10 bases and J 4 bases; bases outside gene matches: 7. In germline, CDR1 is LNHDA, CDR2 SQIVND (reference sequence). The CDR3 covers 15 residues.